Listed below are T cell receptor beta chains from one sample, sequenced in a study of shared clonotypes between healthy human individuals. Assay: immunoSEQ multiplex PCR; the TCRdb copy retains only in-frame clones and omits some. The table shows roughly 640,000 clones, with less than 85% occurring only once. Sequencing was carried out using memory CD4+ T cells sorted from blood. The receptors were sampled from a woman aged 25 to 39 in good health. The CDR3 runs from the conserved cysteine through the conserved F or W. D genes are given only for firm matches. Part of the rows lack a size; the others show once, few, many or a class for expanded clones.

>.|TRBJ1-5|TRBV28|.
TGTGCCAGCCGCCGAGGGGCGGTTGAGCCCCAGCATTTT
CASRRGAVEPQHF
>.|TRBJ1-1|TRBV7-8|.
TGTGCCAGCAGCTTAAGCGGCGGGAACACTGAAGCTTTCTTT
CASSLSGGNTEAFF
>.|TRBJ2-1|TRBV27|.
TGTGCCAGCAGAGATCTGGGAAACAATGAGCAGTTCTTC
CASRDLGNNEQFF
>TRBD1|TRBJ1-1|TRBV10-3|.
TGTGCCATCAGTGAGTCGAGGGCCTCGGACAGGGCCCGGATGAACACTGAAGCTTTCTTT
CAISESRASDRARMNTEAFF
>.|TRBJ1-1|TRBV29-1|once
TGCAGCGTTTGTCAGGGGCTGGGCACTGAAGCTTTCTTT
CSVCQGLGTEAFF
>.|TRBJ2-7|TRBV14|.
TGTGCCAGCAGCCGAGGCAGGGCGGGCAGCTCCTACGAGCAGTACTTC
CASSRGRAGSSYEQYF
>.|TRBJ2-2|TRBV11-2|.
TGTGCCAGCAGCTTAGATCCCGACAGTACCCGATTCACCGGGGAGCTGTTTTTT
CASSLDPDSTRFTGELFF
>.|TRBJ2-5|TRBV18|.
TGTGCCAGCTCACCAGGTCAAAGGGCCCAGTACTTC
CASSPGQRAQYF
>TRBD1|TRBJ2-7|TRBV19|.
TGTGCCAGTAGTACACGATTCTCCGGGACAGGGGGCTACGAGCAGTACTTC
CASSTRFSGTGGYEQYF
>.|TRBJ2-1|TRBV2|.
TGTGCCAGCAGTGTGGACAGCTCCTACAATGAGCAGTTCTTC
CASSVDSSYNEQFF
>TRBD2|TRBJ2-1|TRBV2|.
TGTGCCAGCAGGGCAGGGACTAGTTTCGGAGAGCAGTTCTTC
CASRAGTSFGEQFF
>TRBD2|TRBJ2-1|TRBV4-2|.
TGTGCCAGCAGCCAAGTCCGGACTAGCGGGAACAATGAGCAGTTCTTC
CASSQVRTSGNNEQFF
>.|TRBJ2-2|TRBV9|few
TGTGCCAGCAGCGTTCGTTGGGGCGGGGAGCTGTTTTTT
CASSVRWGGELFF
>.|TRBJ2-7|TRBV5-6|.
TGTGCCAGCAGCTTGGGTCTGTCATTGGGGGGCGCGGGCGAGCAGTACTTC
CASSLGLSLGGAGEQYF
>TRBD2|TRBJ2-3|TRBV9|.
TGTGCCAGCAGCCCTCTAGCGGGAGGGCCAGCAGATACGCAGTATTTT
CASSPLAGGPADTQYF
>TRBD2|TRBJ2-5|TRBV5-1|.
TGCGCCAGCTGCCTAGCGGGCCAAGAGACCCAGTACTTC
CASCLAGQETQYF
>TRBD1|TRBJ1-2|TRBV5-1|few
TGCGCCAGCAGCGACAGGGGGCTTAATGGGGGCTACACCTTC
CASSDRGLNGGYTF
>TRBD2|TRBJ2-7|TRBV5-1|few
TGCGCCAGCAGCTTGGTTCTAGCGGGCCGCGACGAGCAGTACTTC
CASSLVLAGRDEQYF
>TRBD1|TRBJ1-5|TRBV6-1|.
TGTGCCAGCAGTCGACAGGGGGCGAGCTTTCAGCCCCAGCATTTT
CASSRQGASFQPQHF
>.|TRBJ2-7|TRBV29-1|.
TGCAGCGCCCGACTAGAGGGGCTCTCCTACGAGCAGTACTTC
CSARLEGLSYEQYF
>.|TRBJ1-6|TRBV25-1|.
TGTGCCAGCAGTGCAACCGGGACGGCTAATTCACCCCTCCACTTT
CASSATGTANSPLHF
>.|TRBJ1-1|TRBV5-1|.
TGCGCCAGCAAAATGGGGGCTAGGGGCACTGAAGCTTTCTTT
CASKMGARGTEAFF
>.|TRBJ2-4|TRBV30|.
TGTGCCTGGAGTGTACCCCGATCCATTCAGTACTTC
CAWSVPRSIQYF
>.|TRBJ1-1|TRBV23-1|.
TGCGCCAGCAGCTCGGGACACCCGAACACTGAAGCTTTCTTT
CASSSGHPNTEAFF
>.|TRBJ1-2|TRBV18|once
TGTGCCAGCTCCGTCGGGACCGAGTATGGCTACACCTTC
CASSVGTEYGYTF
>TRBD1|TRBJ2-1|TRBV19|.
TGTGCCAGTAGTCGGAGGACAGGGAGCTACAATGAGCAGTTCTTC
CASSRRTGSYNEQFF
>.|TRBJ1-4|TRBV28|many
TGTGCCAGCAGTTCCGGACAGACCAATGAAAAACTGTTTTTT
CASSSGQTNEKLFF
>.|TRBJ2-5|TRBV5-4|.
TGTGCCAGCAGCTTTTTCGGGATCCAGTACTTC
CASSFFGIQYF
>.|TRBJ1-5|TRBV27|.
TGTGCCAGCAGTTCCCTTAGATCGGGAAGCAATCAGCCCCAGCATTTT
CASSSLRSGSNQPQHF
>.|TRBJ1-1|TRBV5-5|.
TGTGCCAGCAGCGCGGGTCCCTTGGGGACTGAAGCTTTCTTT
CASSAGPLGTEAFF
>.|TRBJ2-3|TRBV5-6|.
TGTGCCAGCAGCTTCGGGGGCTGGGCAGATACGCAGTATTTT
CASSFGGWADTQYF
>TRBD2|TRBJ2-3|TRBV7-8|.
TGTGCCAGCAGCTTAGCGCAACTAGCGGGAGTCGATACGCAGTATTTT
CASSLAQLAGVDTQYF
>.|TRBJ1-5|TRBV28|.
TGTGCCAGCGTCGGGGCAGATAATAGCAATCAGCCCCAGCATTTT
CASVGADNSNQPQHF
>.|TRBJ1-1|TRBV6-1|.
TGTGCCAGCAGTGACCCCGGACAATTCACTGAAGCTTTCTTT
CASSDPGQFTEAFF
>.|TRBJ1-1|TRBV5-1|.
TGCGCCAGCAGCTTCCAACCCCAGGGAATGAACACTGAAGCTTTCTTT
CASSFQPQGMNTEAFF
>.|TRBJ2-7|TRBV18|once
TGTGCCAGCTCTCTCGGGACCGAAGCCTACGAGCAGTACTTC
CASSLGTEAYEQYF
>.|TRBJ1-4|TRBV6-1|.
TGTGCCACCCAGGCCACAACTAATGAAAAACTGTTTTTT
CATQATTNEKLFF
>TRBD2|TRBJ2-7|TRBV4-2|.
TGTGCCAGCAGCCCGGGACTAGCGGGAGTTCAGACCTACGAGCAGTACTTC
CASSPGLAGVQTYEQYF
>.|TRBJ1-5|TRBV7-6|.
TGTGCCAGCAGCTTCGAGCGCAATCAGCCCCAGCATTTT
CASSFERNQPQHF
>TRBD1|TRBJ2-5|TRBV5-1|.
TGCGCCAGCAGCCCGGGACAGGGGGCTGTGGAGACCCAGTACTTC
CASSPGQGAVETQYF
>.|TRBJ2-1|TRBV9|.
TGTGCCAGCAGCGTAGGTGGGAGACACTACAATGAGCAGTTCTTC
CASSVGGRHYNEQFF
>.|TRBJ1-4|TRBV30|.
TGTGCCTGGAGCGGGGGCAGGGGCGAAAAACTGTTTTTT
CAWSGGRGEKLFF
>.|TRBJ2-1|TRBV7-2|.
TGTGCCAGCAGCTTAGATTATCGGCTAGAGCAGTTCTTC
CASSLDYRLEQFF
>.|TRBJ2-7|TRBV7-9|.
TGTGCCAGCAGCCGCCAAGGCGCCTACGAGCAGTACTTC
CASSRQGAYEQYF
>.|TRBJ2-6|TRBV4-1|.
TGCGCCAGCAGCCAAGAAAGGGGGTCTGGGGCCAACGTCCTGACTTTC
CASSQERGSGANVLTF
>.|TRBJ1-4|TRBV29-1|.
TGCAGCGTGTGGGGTGCGGCAACTAATGAAAAACTGTTTTTT
CSVWGAATNEKLFF